The next 30 T cell receptor beta chains were all read from a single sample in a study of OX40 agonist ivuxolimab in advanced cancers. The data were produced by immunoSEQ multiplex PCR, yet TCRdb's version contains in-frame clones alone and is incomplete. The top ten clones hold roughly 0.8% of a sample with around 82,000 clones, about 86% of them seen once. Source: CD4+ or CD8+ T cells sorted from blood, taken in a trial of the OX40 agonist ivuxolimab. The receptors originated from an adult with an advanced solid tumor such as melanoma, head and neck, liver or kidney cancer.

This clone was seen once. The chain uses TRBV7-3 and TRBJ2-3; 12 bases are shared with TRBD2. CDR3 length: 15 residues. Germline V CDR1 and CDR2: SGHTA, FQGTGA. J gave up 3 bases and V 4 bases, and 2 bases lay outside the gene matches. DNA for the CDR3: TGTGCCAGCAGCTCTAGCGGGAGGGTAACAGATACGCAGTATTTT. Translation gives CASSSSGRVTDTQYF.

The gene calls are TRBV6-5 and TRBJ2-6; D may be TRBD1 (6 bases). With 4 bases removed from V and 4 bases from J, the gap between germline ends came to 14 bases. CDR1 is MNHEY and CDR2 is SVGAGI in the germline V gene. The CDR3 spans 16 residues. CDR3 bases: TGTGCCAGCAGTTCAAATACAGGGTCCGGGGCCAACGTCCTGACTTTC. The encoded protein is CASSSNTGSGANVLTF.

The chain uses TRBV6-1 and TRBJ2-5; D gene unclear. Trimming cost V 4 bases and J 5 bases, with 14 bases left between them. From germline, CDR1 is MNHNS and CDR2 SASEGT. CDR3 length equals 14 residues. The CDR3 region is CASSARGPLETQYF. The CDR3 coding sequence is TGTGCCAGCAGTGCTCGAGGCCCATTGGAGACCCAGTACTTC.

A single count supports this clone. This rearrangement joins TRBV18 to TRBJ2-1; TRBD1 or TRBD2 may be the D gene (5 bases each). This CDR3 has 18 residues. Trimming stripped 1 base from V and 2 bases from J, with 18 bases between. Germline lookup yields CDR1 KGHSH and CDR2 LQKENI. The CDR3, as DNA: TGTGCCAGCTCACCACGCGGTTTATTGGGGGTCACCTACAATGAGCAGTTCTTC. Amino acid sequence: CASSPRGLLGVTYNEQFF.

This CDR3 reads CASTNIPGLKQFF. CDR3 coding DNA: TGTGCCAGCACCAACATCCCGGGACTAAAGCAGTTCTTC. The V call is TRBV2, the J call TRBJ2-1; 7 positions match TRBD2. V trimming: 7 bases; J trimming: 11 bases; junction bases outside the gene matches: 11. The CDR3 sequence is 13 residues long. The germline V gene has CDR1 SNHLY and CDR2 FYNNEI.

The CDR3 is CASSMGNSGREKLFF. CDR3 in DNA: TGTGCCAGTAGTATGGGGAACAGTGGACGGGAAAAACTGTTTTTT. V is TRBV19 and J is TRBJ1-4; D unclear. The germline V and J ends were trimmed by 3 bases and 8 bases, with 16 bases remaining between them. The CDR3 contains 15 residues. Germline V gene data show CDR1 as LNHDA and CDR2 as SQIVND (reference sequence).

The chain has TRBV7-8 and TRBJ1-5; D is perhaps TRBD1 (6 bases). V lost 6 bases to trimming and J lost 2 bases, with 17 bases between them. Germline values: CDR1 SGHVS, CDR2 FQNEAQ. This CDR3 has 16 amino acids. CDR3 amino acids: CASRKLPGAGNQPQHF. DNA of the CDR3: TGTGCCAGCAGGAAACTACCGGGGGCTGGCAATCAGCCCCAGCATTTT.

This clone was picked up one time. The V and J genes are TRBV5-4 and TRBJ1-1, with D maybe TRBD1 (5 bases). CDR1 SGHNT and CDR2 YYREEE come from the germline V gene (reference sequence). This CDR3 is built from 14 residues. Trimming cost V 4 bases and J 1 base, with 11 bases left between them. In DNA, the CDR3 is TGTGCCAGCAGCCCGCGGGGGGGGAACACTGAAGCTTTCTTT. This codes for CASSPRGGNTEAFF. The full variable domain, in which reference TRBV5-4 and TRBJ1-1 provide the parts outside the CDR3, is ETGVTQSPTHLIKTRGQQVTLRCSSQSGHNTVSWYQQALGQGPQFIFQYYREEENGRGNFPPRFSGLQFPNYSSELNVNALELDDSALYLCASSPRGGNTEAFFGQGTRLTVV.

The chain has TRBV28 and TRBJ2-3; no clear D. Germline V gene data show CDR1 as MDHEN and CDR2 as SYDVKM. V shed 6 bases and J shed 5 bases, with 15 bases lying between them. CDR3 length: 14 amino acids. The CDR3, as DNA: TGTGCCAGCAGACGGTCATACGCACAAGATACGCAGTATTTT. Residues: CASRRSYAQDTQYF.

The J gene is TRBJ1-2, the V gene TRBV7-2, with 8 bases that match TRBD1. Germline loops: CDR1 SGHTA, CDR2 FQGNSA. The CDR3 totals 15 residues. Trimming cost V 5 bases and J 5 bases; bases outside gene matches: 10. In DNA form, the CDR3 reads TGTGCCAGCAGCCCAACGTCGACAGGGGAATATGGCTACACCTTC. Protein product: CASSPTSTGEYGYTF.

J is TRBJ1-2 and V is TRBV25-1; D not certain. Germline V gene lookup returns CDR1 MGHDK and CDR2 SYGVNS. Trimming took off 3 bases at V and 1 base at J, with 3 bases between the two ends. The CDR3 spans 12 residues. The CDR3 is CASSEFNYGYTF. DNA for the CDR3: TGTGCCAGCAGTGAGTTTAACTATGGCTACACCTTC.

This rearrangement joins TRBV7-9 to TRBJ2-1; D uncertain. The CDR3 sequence is 13 residues long. Looked up from germline, CDR1 is SEHNR and CDR2 is FQNEAQ (reference sequence). V was shortened by 8 bases and J by 0 bases, with 8 bases between the two germline ends. CDR3 protein: CASGSSSYNEQFF. CDR3 in DNA: TGTGCCAGCGGTTCCAGCTCCTACAATGAGCAGTTCTTC.

The chain has TRBV7-9 and TRBJ2-7; 8 nucleotides match TRBD1. Germline CDR1 is SEHNR and CDR2 is FQNEAQ (reference sequence). Unmatched junction bases numbered 7, after V lost 6 bases and J lost 3 bases. The CDR3 runs to 14 residues. Here the CDR3 reads CASSSNDRGYEQYF. The CDR3 nucleotides read TGTGCCAGCAGTTCAAATGACAGGGGCTACGAGCAGTACTTC.

This clone was detected only a few times. The CDR3 DNA is TGTGCCAGCAGTTTAACGGGCCCGACCCTACAGTTCTTC. It specifies CASSLTGPTLQFF. The chain couples TRBV28 to TRBJ2-1; D unresolved. The CDR3 loop spans 13 amino acids. V dropped 2 bases and J dropped 13 bases, with 15 bases sitting between them. CDR1 MDHEN and CDR2 SYDVKM come from the germline V gene.

The V gene is TRBV19, the J gene TRBJ2-7; 9 bases match TRBD1. The V and J ends lost 3 bases and 6 bases, in that order; junction bases with no gene match: 12. Germline CDR1 reads LNHDA; CDR2 reads SQIVND (reference sequence). This CDR3 is built from 16 residues. The CDR3 loop reads CASSIRRGTGLGEQYF. The CDR3 DNA sequence: TGTGCCAGTAGTATTAGGCGCGGGACAGGGCTTGGCGAGCAGTACTTC.

The chain couples TRBV10-3 to TRBJ1-1, with D possibly matching TRBD1 (5 bases). Trimming took off 0 bases at V and 11 bases at J, with 16 bases between the two ends. The CDR3 spans 14 residues. Germline values: CDR1 ENHRY, CDR2 SYGVKD. The CDR3: CAISESAGGSSAFF. The CDR3 DNA reads TGTGCCATCAGTGAGTCGGCCGGGGGAAGTTCGGCTTTCTTT.

The count of this clone is one. The CDR3 coding sequence is TGTGCCAGCAGCTTGGGGTCAAACGGGCTAGCGAGCACAGATACGCAGTATTTT. This gives the protein CASSLGSNGLASTDTQYF. The rearrangement links TRBV5-4 to TRBJ2-3, with a weak D call TRBD2 (6 bases). CDR1 and CDR2 from the germline V gene are SGHNT and YYREEE (reference sequence). V was pared by 0 bases and J by 0 bases, with 17 bases between. There are 18 residues in the CDR3.

The V call is TRBV19, the J call TRBJ2-2, with 8 bases that match TRBD1. V lost 9 bases, J lost 6 bases, and 15 bases stayed unmatched. The V gene's germline CDR1 is LNHDA and CDR2 SQIVND (reference sequence). The CDR3 is made up of 16 amino acids. CDR3 DNA sequence: TGTGCCAGCAGGGACAGGCCCGCTGGTGGGTCCGGGGAGCTGTTTTTT. This translates into CASRDRPAGGSGELFF.

V gene TRBV30 combines with J gene TRBJ2-5; 10 bases agree with TRBD2. The CDR3 runs to 18 residues. The V segment lost 2 bases and the J segment 3 bases; nucleotides outside the gene matches: 15. The germline gives CDR1 GTSNPN, CDR2 SVGIG (reference sequence). The DNA for the CDR3 is TGTGCCTGGAGTAGGGGGTTTAGCGGGAGGCCAGGGGAAGAGACCCAGTACTTC. Translating gives CAWSRGFSGRPGEETQYF. Together with reference TRBV30 and TRBJ2-5, the CDR3 gives the full variable domain: SQTIHQWPATLVQPVGSPLSLECTVEGTSNPNLYWYRQAAGRGLQLLFYSVGIGQISSEVPQNLSASRPQDRQFILSSKKLLLSDSGFYLCAWSRGFSGRPGEETQYFGPGTRLLVL.

The V gene is TRBV30, the J gene TRBJ1-3; D uncertain. The CDR3 loop spans 14 amino acids. Germline lookup yields CDR1 GTSNPN and CDR2 SVGIG (reference sequence). The V end was cut by 0 bases, the J end by 0 bases, with 6 bases between. The CDR3 sequence: CAWSVDRSGNTIYF. The CDR3 nucleotides are TGTGCCTGGAGTGTAGACCGCTCTGGAAACACCATATATTTT.

The rearrangement links TRBV7-2 to TRBJ1-3, with D uncertain. The CDR3 extends over 12 amino acids. Between the trimmed V and J ends, which lost 7 bases and 4 bases, there was a span of 8 bases. The germline V gene encodes CDR1 SGHTA and CDR2 FQGNSA. CDR3 sequence (DNA): TGTGCCAGCACCCTTTCCGGAAACACCATATATTTT. Encoded protein: CASTLSGNTIYF. The full variable domain, in which reference TRBV7-2 and TRBJ1-3 provide the parts outside the CDR3, is GAGVSQSPSNKVTEKGKDVELRCDPISGHTALYWYRQSLGQGLEFLIYFQGNSAPDKSGLPSDRFSAERTGGSVSTLTIQRTQQEDSAVYLCASTLSGNTIYFGEGSWLTVV.

CDR3 nucleotide sequence: TGTGCCATCAGTGAAGGGAACAACGGCGAGCAGTACTTC. Residues: CAISEGNNGEQYF. The chain recombines TRBV10-3 with TRBJ2-7; D remains unclear. The germline CDR1 and CDR2 sequences are ENHRY and SYGVKD. CDR3 length: 13 amino acids. Trimming shortened V by 3 bases and J by 6 bases, and 12 bases separated the two germline ends.

CDR3 sequence reads: CASTHQGYGNNEQFF. Here the CDR3 DNA reads TGTGCCAGCACCCACCAGGGATACGGGAACAATGAGCAGTTCTTC. This sequence joins TRBV9 and TRBJ2-1, with D possibly being TRBD1 or TRBD2 (5 bases each). V was cut by 6 bases and J by 5 bases, with 18 bases left in between. Germline-derived CDR1 and CDR2 are SGDLS and YYNGEE. The CDR3 is made up of 15 amino acids.

The CDR3 sequence is CASSLFLAGGHTGELFF. In DNA, the CDR3 is TGTGCCAGCAGTTTATTCCTAGCGGGAGGGCACACCGGGGAGCTGTTTTTT. The chain is built from TRBV28 and TRBJ2-2; 12 bases are shared with TRBD2. CDR3 length: 17 residues. The trim removed 1 base at V and 3 bases at J, leaving 3 bases unmatched. Germline lookup yields CDR1 MDHEN and CDR2 SYDVKM.

Only one count was recorded for this clone. The CDR3, as DNA: TGTGCCAGCAGCACCCTCAGGGGAGATACGCAGTATTTT. Translating gives CASSTLRGDTQYF. The chain is built from TRBV7-8 and TRBJ2-3; TRBD1 might be the D (6 bases). CDR1 is SGHVS and CDR2 is FQNEAQ in the germline V gene. The CDR3 runs 13 residues. The V end was cut by 5 bases, the J end by 5 bases, with 11 bases between.

This clone was seen only once. The chain combines TRBV28 with TRBJ1-2; maybe TRBD1 (6 bases). CDR1 and CDR2 from the germline V gene are MDHEN and SYDVKM. The CDR3 runs 15 residues. Trimming took off 2 bases at V and 6 bases at J, with 16 bases between the two ends. CDR3 DNA: TGTGCCAGCAGTTTACGGCCAGGGGCCCGAAATGGCTACACCTTC. Translated: CASSLRPGARNGYTF.

The chain uses TRBV6-1 and TRBJ2-7; D is possibly TRBD2 (5 bases). From germline, CDR1 is MNHNS and CDR2 SASEGT. Trimming took off 4 bases at V and 4 bases at J, with 5 bases between the two ends. The CDR3 consists of 11 residues. This CDR3 is CASSGGYEQYF. CDR3 nucleotide sequence: TGTGCCAGCAGTGGCGGGTACGAGCAGTACTTC.

The sample holds one count of this clone. The CDR3 DNA is TGTGCCAGCAGCTACTTCGGCACAGATACGCAGTATTTT. Translated: CASSYFGTDTQYF. The chain links TRBV7-2 to TRBJ2-3, with no clear D. Trimming stripped 4 bases from V and 1 base from J, with 6 bases between. The CDR3 length is 13 residues. Germline V gene lookup returns CDR1 SGHTA and CDR2 FQGNSA. The full variable domain, with the rest looked up from reference TRBV7-2 and TRBJ2-3, is GAGVSQSPSNKVTEKGKDVELRCDPISGHTALYWYRQSLGQGLEFLIYFQGNSAPDKSGLPSDRFSAERTGGSVSTLTIQRTQQEDSAVYLCASSYFGTDTQYFGPGTRLTVL.

In its sample, this clone was seen many times. J is TRBJ1-1 and V is TRBV28; a possible D gene is TRBD1 (5 bases). Germline V lookup: CDR1 MDHEN, CDR2 SYDVKM. Trimming took off 3 bases at V and 0 bases at J, with 11 bases between the two ends. The CDR3 has 15 amino acids. The CDR3 sequence is CASSFYHRMNTEAFF. CDR3 nucleotide sequence: TGTGCCAGCAGTTTTTATCACAGGATGAACACTGAAGCTTTCTTT. The full variable domain, with the rest looked up from reference TRBV28 and TRBJ1-1, is DVKVTQSSRYLVKRTGEKVFLECVQDMDHENMFWYRQDPGLGLRLIYFSYDVKMKEKGDIPEGYSVSREKKERFSLILESASTNQTSMYLCASSFYHRMNTEAFFGQGTRLTVV.

This CDR3 reads CASIAESLANTGELFF. DNA for the CDR3: TGTGCCAGCATCGCAGAGTCCCTCGCGAACACCGGGGAGCTGTTTTTT. The chain employs TRBV6-6 and TRBJ2-2; no clear D gene. CDR1 and CDR2 from the germline V gene are MNHNY and SVGAGI (reference sequence). Trimming took off 7 bases at V and 0 bases at J, with 15 bases between the two ends. There are 16 residues in the CDR3.